The clone carrying this TCR beta chain was recorded many times. Its specificity is not known. During its preparation, the TCRbeta library received unique molecular identifiers. TCRdb reprocessed the PCR reads with MiXCR, giving one entry per CDR3 protein. Of around 250,000 distinct CDR3 sequences in the sample, roughly 8.2% were seen once. The record originates from a study of T-cell reconstitution after alpha-beta-depleted transplantation in children. Study-level points and caveats: Diversity of TCRbeta at day 60 was high in some patients, arising from surviving recipient T cells and thymic progenitors. T-cell numbers and diversity one year post-transplant derived largely from freshly generated T cells.

This CDR3 region has 16 residues. CDR1 is SEHNR and CDR2 is FQNEAQ in the germline V gene (reference sequence). The V segment lost 4 bases and the J segment 12 bases; nucleotides outside the gene matches: 9. The J gene is TRBJ2-1, the V gene TRBV7-9; 16 nucleotides align to TRBD2. The source is a male patient aged 5 to 17 who had a stem cell transplant for acute lymphoblastic leukemia, so the T cells may come from the graft donor. This specimen was PBMCs, mostly from graft donor cells, taken 180 days after TCRalphabeta/CD19-depleted stem cell transplant. This chain's CDR3 is CASSSGTSGRAGLQFF. The CDR3 coding sequence is TGTGCCAGCAGCTCGGGGACTAGCGGGAGGGCCGGGCTGCAGTTCTTC. The variable domain in full, completed from reference TRBV7-9 and TRBJ2-1, reads DTGVSQNPRHKITKRGQNVTFRCDPISEHNRLYWYRQTLGQGPEFLTYFQNEAQLEKSRLLSDRFSAERPKGSFSTLEIQRTEQGDSAMYLCASSSGTSGRAGLQFFGPGTRLTVL.